Below, 3 T cell receptor beta chains from the same sample are listed, as sequenced in a study of type 1 regulatory T cells. Their cognate antigens are unknown. One entry per CDR3 protein, called by TCRdb with MiXCR from the reads. The table lists about 60,000 distinct CDR3 sequences, less than 65% of them singletons. The sample consisted of cultured non-Tr1 T cells, either the whole culture or a sorted T cell fraction (not recorded which). The receptors come from a human donor in good health.

This clonotype has a handful of counts. The chain is built from TRBV20-1 and TRBJ1-4; D uncertain. The V gene's germline CDR1 is DFQATT and CDR2 SNEGSKA (reference sequence). Trimming left V 4 bases short and J 8 bases short, with 14 bases between. This CDR3 has 13 residues. The CDR3 DNA reads as TGCAGTGCTATACCGGGCCTGGGGGAAAAACTGTTTTTT. Protein product: CSAIPGLGEKLFF.

The V and J genes are TRBV29-1 and TRBJ1-4, with D possibly being TRBD1 (6 bases). Trimming took 8 bases from V and 0 from J, leaving 16 bases between them. The CDR3 totals 15 residues. CDR1 and CDR2 (germline): SQVTM, ANQGSEA. The CDR3 region is CSTRSGASTNEKLFF. CDR3 in DNA: TGCAGCACCCGGTCGGGGGCTTCAACTAATGAAAAACTGTTTTTT.

This clonotype was picked up a small number of times. The V call is TRBV19, the J call TRBJ2-2; TRBD1 matches at 9 bases. The germline gives CDR1 LNHDA, CDR2 SQIVND (reference sequence). The V gene end was trimmed by 7 bases and the J gene end by 3 bases; junction bases not matched to a gene: 3. This CDR3 is built from 14 residues. The CDR3: CASTDRGDTGELFF. As DNA, the CDR3 is TGTGCCAGTACCGACAGGGGGGACACCGGGGAGCTGTTTTTT.